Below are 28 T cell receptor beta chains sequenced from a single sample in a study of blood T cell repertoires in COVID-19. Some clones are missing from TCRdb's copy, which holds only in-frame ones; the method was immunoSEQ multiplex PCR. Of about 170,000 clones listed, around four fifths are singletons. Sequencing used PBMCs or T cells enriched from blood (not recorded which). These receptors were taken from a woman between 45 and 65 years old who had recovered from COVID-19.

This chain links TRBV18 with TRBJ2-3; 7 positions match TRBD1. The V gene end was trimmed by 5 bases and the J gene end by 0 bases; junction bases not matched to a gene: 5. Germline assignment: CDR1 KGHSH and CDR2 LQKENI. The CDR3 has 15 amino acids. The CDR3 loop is CASSSGTASTDTQYF. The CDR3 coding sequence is TGTGCCAGCTCATCCGGGACAGCTAGCACAGATACGCAGTATTTT.

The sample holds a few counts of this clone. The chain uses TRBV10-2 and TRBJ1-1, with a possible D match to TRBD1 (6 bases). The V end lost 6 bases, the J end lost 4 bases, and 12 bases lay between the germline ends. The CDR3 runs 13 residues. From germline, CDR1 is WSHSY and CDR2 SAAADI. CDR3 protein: CASRAGVGTEAFF. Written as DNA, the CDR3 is TGCGCCAGCAGGGCAGGGGTTGGCACTGAAGCTTTCTTT.

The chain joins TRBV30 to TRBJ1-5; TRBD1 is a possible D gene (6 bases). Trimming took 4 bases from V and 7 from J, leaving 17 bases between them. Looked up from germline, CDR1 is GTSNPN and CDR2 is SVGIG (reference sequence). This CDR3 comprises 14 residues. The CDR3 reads CAWTEGGPGQPQHF. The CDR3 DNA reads TGTGCCTGGACCGAGGGGGGGCCCGGGCAGCCCCAGCATTTT.

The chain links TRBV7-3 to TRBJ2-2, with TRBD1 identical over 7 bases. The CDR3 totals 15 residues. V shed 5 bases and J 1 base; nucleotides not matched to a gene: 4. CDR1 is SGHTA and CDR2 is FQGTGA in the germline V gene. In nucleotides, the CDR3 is TGTGCCAGCAGCCCGGGACAGCTGAACACCGGGGAGCTGTTTTTT. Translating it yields CASSPGQLNTGELFF.

The DNA of the CDR3 is TGTGCCAGCACCGAGTCGGCGGGAGTAGGGACCCAGTACTTC. Protein product: CASTESAGVGTQYF. This rearrangement joins TRBV3-1 (or the pseudogene TRBV3-2) to TRBJ2-5; TRBD2 aligns across 7 bases. The CDR3 extends over 14 amino acids. CDR1 is LGHDT, CDR2 YNNKEL, per germline (reference sequence). Trimming at V came to 7 bases and at J to 7 bases, leaving 12 bases not matched to a gene.

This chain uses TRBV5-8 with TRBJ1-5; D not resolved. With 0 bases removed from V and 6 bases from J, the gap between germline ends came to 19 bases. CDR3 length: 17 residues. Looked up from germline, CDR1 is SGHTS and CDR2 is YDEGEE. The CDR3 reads CASSLGAVRDSGQPQHF. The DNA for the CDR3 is TGTGCCAGCAGCTTGGGGGCGGTGAGGGATTCGGGTCAGCCCCAGCATTTT.

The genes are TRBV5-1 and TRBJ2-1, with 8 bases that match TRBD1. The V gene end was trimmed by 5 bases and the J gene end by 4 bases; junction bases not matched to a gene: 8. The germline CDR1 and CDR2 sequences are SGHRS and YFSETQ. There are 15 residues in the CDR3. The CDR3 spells CASSLADREYNEQFF. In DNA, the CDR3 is TGCGCCAGCAGTTTAGCGGACAGGGAGTACAATGAGCAGTTCTTC.

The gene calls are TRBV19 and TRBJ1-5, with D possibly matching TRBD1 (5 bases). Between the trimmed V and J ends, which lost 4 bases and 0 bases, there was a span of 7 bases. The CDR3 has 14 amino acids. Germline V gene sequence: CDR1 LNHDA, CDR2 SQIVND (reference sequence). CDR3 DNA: TGTGCCAGTAGTAGGGGCTTTAGCAATCAGCCCCAGCATTTT. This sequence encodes CASSRGFSNQPQHF.

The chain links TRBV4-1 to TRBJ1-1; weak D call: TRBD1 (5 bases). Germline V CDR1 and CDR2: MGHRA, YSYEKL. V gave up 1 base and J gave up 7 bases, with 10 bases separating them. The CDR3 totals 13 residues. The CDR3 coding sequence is TGCGCCAGCAGCCAAGGGGGCATGGGTGAAGCTTTCTTT. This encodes CASSQGGMGEAFF.

The CDR3 reads CASSPPAGQGDEQFF. The CDR3 region has the DNA TGTGCCAGCTCACCACCGGCAGGACAGGGCGATGAGCAGTTCTTC. The genes are TRBV18 and TRBJ2-1; TRBD1 matches 8 bases. The CDR3 consists of 15 residues. Germline CDR1 reads KGHSH; CDR2 reads LQKENI. The V and J ends lost 0 bases and 8 bases, in that order; junction bases with no gene match: 6.

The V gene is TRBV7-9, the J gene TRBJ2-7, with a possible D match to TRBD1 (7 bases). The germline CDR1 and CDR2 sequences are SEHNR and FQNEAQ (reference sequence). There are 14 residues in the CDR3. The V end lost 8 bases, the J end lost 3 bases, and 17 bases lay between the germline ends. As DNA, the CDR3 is TGTGCCAGCTCGCGGCGGGACAGCGTCTACGAGCAGTACGTC. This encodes CASSRRDSVYEQYV.

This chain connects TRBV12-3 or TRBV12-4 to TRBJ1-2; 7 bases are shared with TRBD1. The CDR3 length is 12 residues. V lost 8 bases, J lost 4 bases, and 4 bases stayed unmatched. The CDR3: CASGTGAYGYTF. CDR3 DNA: TGTGCCAGCGGTACAGGGGCCTATGGCTACACCTTC.

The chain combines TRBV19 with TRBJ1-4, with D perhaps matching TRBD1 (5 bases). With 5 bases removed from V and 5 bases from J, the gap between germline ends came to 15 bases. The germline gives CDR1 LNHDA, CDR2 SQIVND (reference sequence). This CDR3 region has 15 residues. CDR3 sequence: CASSELTAPNEKLFF. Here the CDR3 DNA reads TGTGCCAGTAGTGAACTGACAGCCCCCAATGAAAAACTGTTTTTT.

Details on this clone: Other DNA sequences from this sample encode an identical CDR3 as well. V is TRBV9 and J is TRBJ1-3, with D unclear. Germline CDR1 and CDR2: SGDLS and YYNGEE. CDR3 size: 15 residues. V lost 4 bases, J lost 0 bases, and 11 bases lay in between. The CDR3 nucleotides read TGTGCCAGCAGCCCTGGGCTCATCTCTGGAAACACCATATATTTT. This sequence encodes CASSPGLISGNTIYF.

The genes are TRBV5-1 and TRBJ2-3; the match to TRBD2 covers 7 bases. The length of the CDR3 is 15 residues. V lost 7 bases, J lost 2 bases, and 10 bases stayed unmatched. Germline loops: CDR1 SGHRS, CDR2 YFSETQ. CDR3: CASGPSGDYTDTQYF. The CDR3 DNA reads TGCGCCAGCGGCCCGAGCGGGGACTACACAGATACGCAGTATTTT.

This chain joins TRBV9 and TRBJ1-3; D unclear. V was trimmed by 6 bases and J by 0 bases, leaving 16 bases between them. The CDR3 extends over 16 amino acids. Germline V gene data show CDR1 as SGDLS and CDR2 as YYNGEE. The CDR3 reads CASTPDSPNSGNTIYF. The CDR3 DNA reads TGTGCCAGCACCCCTGACTCGCCCAACTCTGGAAACACCATATATTTT.

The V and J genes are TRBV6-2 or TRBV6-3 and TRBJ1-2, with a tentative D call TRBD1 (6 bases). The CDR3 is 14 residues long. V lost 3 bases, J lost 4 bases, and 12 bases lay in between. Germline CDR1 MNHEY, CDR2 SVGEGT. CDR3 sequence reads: CASSYPGGPYGYTF. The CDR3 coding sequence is TGTGCCAGCAGTTATCCGGGGGGGCCCTATGGCTACACCTTC.

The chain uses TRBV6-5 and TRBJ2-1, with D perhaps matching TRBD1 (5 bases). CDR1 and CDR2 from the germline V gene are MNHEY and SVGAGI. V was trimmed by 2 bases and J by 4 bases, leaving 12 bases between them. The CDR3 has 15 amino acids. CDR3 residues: CASSYGQGSYNEQFF. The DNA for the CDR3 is TGTGCCAGCAGTTACGGGCAGGGTTCGTACAATGAGCAGTTCTTC.

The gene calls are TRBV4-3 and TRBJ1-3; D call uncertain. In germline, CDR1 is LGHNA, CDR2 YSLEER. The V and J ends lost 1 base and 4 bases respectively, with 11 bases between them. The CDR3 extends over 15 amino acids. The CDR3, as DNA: TGCGCCAGCAGCCAAGCGGGGTCACTAGGAAACACCATATATTTT. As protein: CASSQAGSLGNTIYF.

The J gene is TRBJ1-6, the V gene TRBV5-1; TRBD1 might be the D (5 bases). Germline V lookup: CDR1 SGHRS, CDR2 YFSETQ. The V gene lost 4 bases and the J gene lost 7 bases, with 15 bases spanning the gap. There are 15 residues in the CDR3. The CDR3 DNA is TGCGCCAGCAGCGCCGGCGGGGCCGCGAATTCACCCCTCCACTTT. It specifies CASSAGGAANSPLHF.

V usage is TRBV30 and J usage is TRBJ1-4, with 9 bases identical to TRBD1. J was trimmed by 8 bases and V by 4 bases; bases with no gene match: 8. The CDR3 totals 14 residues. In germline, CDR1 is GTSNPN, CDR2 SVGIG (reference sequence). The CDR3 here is CAWTRTGTGEKLFF. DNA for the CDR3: TGTGCCTGGACCCGGACAGGGACAGGGGAAAAACTGTTTTTT.

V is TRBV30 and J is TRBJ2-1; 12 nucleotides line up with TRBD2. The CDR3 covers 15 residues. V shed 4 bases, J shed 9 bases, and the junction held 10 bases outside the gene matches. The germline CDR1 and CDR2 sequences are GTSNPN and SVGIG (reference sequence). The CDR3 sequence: CAWKPSGRAYGEQFF. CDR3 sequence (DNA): TGTGCCTGGAAACCTAGCGGGAGGGCCTACGGTGAGCAGTTCTTC.

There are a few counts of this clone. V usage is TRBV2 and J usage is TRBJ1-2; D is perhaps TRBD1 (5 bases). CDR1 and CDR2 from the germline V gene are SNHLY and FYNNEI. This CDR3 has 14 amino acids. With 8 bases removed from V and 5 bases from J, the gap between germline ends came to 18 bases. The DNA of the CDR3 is TGTGCCAGCCGCGGCGGGGGTCCCGATTATGGCTACACCTTC. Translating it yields CASRGGGPDYGYTF.

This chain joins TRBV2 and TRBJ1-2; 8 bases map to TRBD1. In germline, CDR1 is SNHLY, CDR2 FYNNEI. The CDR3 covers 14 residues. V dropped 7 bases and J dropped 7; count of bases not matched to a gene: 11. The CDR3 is CASTLGTGLGGYTF. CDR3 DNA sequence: TGTGCCAGCACCCTGGGGACAGGACTTGGTGGCTACACCTTC.

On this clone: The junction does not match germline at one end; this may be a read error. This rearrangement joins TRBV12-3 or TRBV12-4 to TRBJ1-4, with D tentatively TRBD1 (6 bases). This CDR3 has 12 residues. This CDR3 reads CASSNTGTLTLF. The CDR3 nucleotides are TGTGCCAGCAGCAACACCGGGACACTTACCCTTTTT.

CDR3: CASSLAAGLAYGYTF. In nucleotides, the CDR3 is TGCGCCAGCAGCTTGGCCGCGGGACTGGCCTATGGCTACACCTTC. The J gene is TRBJ1-2, the V gene TRBV5-1, with D possibly being TRBD1 (5 bases). Germline V gives CDR1 SGHRS, CDR2 YFSETQ. The CDR3 runs 15 residues. The germline V and J ends were trimmed by 0 bases and 4 bases, with 13 bases remaining between them.

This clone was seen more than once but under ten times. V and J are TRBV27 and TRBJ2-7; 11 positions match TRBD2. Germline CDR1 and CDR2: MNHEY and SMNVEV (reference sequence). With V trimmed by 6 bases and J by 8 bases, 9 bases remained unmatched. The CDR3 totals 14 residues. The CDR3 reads CASSPTSGTKQQYV. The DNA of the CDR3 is TGTGCCAGCAGCCCGACTAGCGGGACCAAGCAGCAGTACGTC.

The CDR3 protein is CASGGKRSNTGELFF. The CDR3 region has the DNA TGTGCCAGCGGGGGGAAGCGGTCGAACACCGGGGAGCTGTTTTTT. The chain joins TRBV7-2 to TRBJ2-2; possibly TRBD2 for D (6 bases). The germline V and J ends were trimmed by 8 bases and 0 bases, with 13 bases remaining between them. Germline V gene lookup returns CDR1 SGHTA and CDR2 FQGNSA. This CDR3 has 15 residues.